These 7 T cell receptor beta chains share one sample of origin, sequenced in a study of radiotherapy plus CTLA-4 blockade in lung cancer. Assay used: immunoSEQ multiplex PCR; TCRdb lists only in-frame clones, some missing. The repertoire holds around 80,000 clones, with around 74% as singletons. The specimen comprised peripheral blood, sampled from a patient treated with radiotherapy plus ipilimumab. Receptor source: a human donor with non-small cell lung cancer whose response to radiotherapy plus ipilimumab could not be evaluated.

The J gene is TRBJ1-2, the V gene TRBV9, with 9 bases fitting TRBD1. Germline CDR1 and CDR2: SGDLS and YYNGEE. V lost 3 bases to trimming and J lost 4 bases; unmatched junction nucleotides: 7. This CDR3 is 15 amino acids long. This chain's CDR3 is CASSGDRDRAYGYTF. CDR3 coding DNA: TGTGCCAGCAGCGGAGACCGGGACAGGGCCTATGGCTACACCTTC.

The gene calls are TRBV4-1 and TRBJ2-5; D may be TRBD2 (6 bases). Per germline, CDR1 MGHRA and CDR2 YSYEKL. V shed 5 bases and J shed 0 bases, with 7 bases lying between them. The CDR3 covers 13 residues. The CDR3 region is CASSWRDQETQYF. For the CDR3, the DNA is TGCGCCAGCAGCTGGAGGGACCAAGAGACCCAGTACTTC.

This chain links TRBV9 with TRBJ2-3, with TRBD2 matching 9 bases. V was pared by 2 bases and J by 3 bases, with 13 bases of the junction left unmatched. Germline V gene sequence: CDR1 SGDLS, CDR2 YYNGEE. The CDR3 loop spans 18 amino acids. The CDR3 DNA reads TGTGCCAGCAGCGTGAATTCGGCGGGAGGGCCGAAGACAGATACGCAGTATTTT. This translates into CASSVNSAGGPKTDTQYF.

This sequence joins TRBV27 and TRBJ2-3; 11 nucleotides match TRBD1. Germline loops: CDR1 MNHEY, CDR2 SMNVEV (reference sequence). The CDR3 loop spans 16 amino acids. The ends lost 2 bases at V and 6 bases at J; junction bases unmatched: 7. CDR3 nucleotides: TGTGCCAGCAGTTTACGGTGGACAGGGGGCGCTGATACGCAGTATTTT. It codes for CASSLRWTGGADTQYF.

This clone has just a few counts. V gene TRBV28 combines with J gene TRBJ1-3, with TRBD1 matching 10 bases. Germline V gene data show CDR1 as MDHEN and CDR2 as SYDVKM. CDR3 length equals 16 residues. The junction had 7 bases not matched to a gene; V was cut back by 5 bases and J by 3 bases. CDR3 region: CASSRDRGVLGNTIYF. CDR3 in DNA: TGTGCCAGCAGTCGGGACAGGGGCGTACTTGGAAACACCATATATTTT.

This chain joins TRBV28 and TRBJ1-2; no clear D. The ends were cut back, 2 bases at V and 3 bases at J, with 7 bases in the middle. CDR1 and CDR2 (germline): MDHEN, SYDVKM. This CDR3 is built from 13 residues. Written as DNA, the CDR3 is TGTGCCAGCAGTTTACGGGAGGACTATGGCTACACCTTC. This sequence encodes CASSLREDYGYTF.

The chain employs TRBV5-1 and TRBJ1-5; no reliable D call. Germline V gene data show CDR1 as SGHRS and CDR2 as YFSETQ. The CDR3 extends over 13 amino acids. Deletions cut 0 bases from V and 5 bases from J, with 6 bases between. CDR3 sequence reads: CASSLGGDQPQHF. The CDR3 region has the DNA TGCGCCAGCAGCTTGGGGGGAGATCAGCCCCAGCATTTT.